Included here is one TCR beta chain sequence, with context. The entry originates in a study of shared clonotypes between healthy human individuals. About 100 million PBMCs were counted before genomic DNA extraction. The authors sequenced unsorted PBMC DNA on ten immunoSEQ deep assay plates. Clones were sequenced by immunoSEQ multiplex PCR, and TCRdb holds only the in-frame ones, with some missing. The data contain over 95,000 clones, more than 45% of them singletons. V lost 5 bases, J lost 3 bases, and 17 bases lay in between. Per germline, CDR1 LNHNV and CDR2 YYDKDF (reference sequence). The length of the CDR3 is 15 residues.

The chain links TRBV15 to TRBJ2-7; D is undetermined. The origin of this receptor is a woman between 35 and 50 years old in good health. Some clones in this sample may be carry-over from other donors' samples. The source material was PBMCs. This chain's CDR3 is CATSPNAARRYEQYF. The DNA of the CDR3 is TGTGCCACCAGCCCTAACGCGGCACGTCGCTACGAGCAGTACTTC.